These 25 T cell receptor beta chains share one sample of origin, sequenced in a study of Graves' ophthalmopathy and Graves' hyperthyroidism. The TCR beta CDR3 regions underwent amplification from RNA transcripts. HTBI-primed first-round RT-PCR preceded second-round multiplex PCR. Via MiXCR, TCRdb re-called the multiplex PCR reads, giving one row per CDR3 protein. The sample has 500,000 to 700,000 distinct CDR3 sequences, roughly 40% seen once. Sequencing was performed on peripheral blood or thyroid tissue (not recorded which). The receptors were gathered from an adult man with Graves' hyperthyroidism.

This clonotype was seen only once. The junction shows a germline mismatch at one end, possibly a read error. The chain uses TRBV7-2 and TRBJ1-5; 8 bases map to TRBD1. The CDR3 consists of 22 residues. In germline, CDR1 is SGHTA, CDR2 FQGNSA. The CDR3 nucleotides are TGCGCCAGCAGCCAAGATCGGGTCCGAAATCTTGTGACAGGGGAGGGCAATCAGCCCCAGCATTTT. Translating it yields CASSQDRVRNLVTGEGNQPQHF.

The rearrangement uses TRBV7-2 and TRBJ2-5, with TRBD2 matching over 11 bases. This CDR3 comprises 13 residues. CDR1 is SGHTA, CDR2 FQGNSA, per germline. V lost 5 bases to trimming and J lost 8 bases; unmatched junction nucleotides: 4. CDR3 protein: CASSGRLAGTQYF. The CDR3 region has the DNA TGTGCCAGCAGCGGACGACTAGCGGGAACCCAGTACTTC.

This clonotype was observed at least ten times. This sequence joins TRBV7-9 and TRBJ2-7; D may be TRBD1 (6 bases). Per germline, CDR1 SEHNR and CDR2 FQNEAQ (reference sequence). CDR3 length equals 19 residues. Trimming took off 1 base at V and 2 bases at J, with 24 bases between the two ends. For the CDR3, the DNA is TGTGCCAGCAGCTTAGGGCGCCCACGAAACCAGGGGTCCCCCTACGAGCAGTACTTC. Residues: CASSLGRPRNQGSPYEQYF.

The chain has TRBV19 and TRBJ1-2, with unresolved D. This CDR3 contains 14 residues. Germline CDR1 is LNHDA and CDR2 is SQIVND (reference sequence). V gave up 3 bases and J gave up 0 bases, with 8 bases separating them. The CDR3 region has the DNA TGTGCCAGTAGTATTCAAGGGTCTAACTATGGCTACACCTTC. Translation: CASSIQGSNYGYTF.

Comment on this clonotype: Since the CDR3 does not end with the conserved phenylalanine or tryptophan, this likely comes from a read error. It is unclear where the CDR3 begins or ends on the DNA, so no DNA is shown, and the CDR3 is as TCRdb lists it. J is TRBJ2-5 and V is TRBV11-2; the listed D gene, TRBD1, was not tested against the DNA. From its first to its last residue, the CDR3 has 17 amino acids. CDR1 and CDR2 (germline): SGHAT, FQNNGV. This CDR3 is CASSLLSDRGDGYTFGS.

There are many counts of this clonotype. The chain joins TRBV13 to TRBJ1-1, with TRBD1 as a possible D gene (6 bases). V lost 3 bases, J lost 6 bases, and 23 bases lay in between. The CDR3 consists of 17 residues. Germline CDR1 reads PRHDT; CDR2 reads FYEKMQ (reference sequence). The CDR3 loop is CASSFPQSRGGLSEAFF. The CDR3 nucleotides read TGTGCCAGCAGCTTTCCCCAAAGTAGAGGGGGTTTGTCTGAAGCTTTCTTT.

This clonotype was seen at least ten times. CDR3 residues: CAISEPKRGAEAFF. CDR3 coding DNA: TGTGCCATCAGTGAGCCGAAGAGGGGCGCTGAAGCTTTCTTT. The J gene is TRBJ1-1, the V gene TRBV10-3; D possibly corresponds to TRBD1 (5 bases). Germline V lookup: CDR1 ENHRY, CDR2 SYGVKD. This CDR3 is 14 amino acids long. Deletions cut 2 bases from V and 6 bases from J, with 13 bases between.

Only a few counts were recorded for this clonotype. CDR3 in amino acids: CASSPAEGAVNTQYF. The CDR3 DNA reads as TGTGCCAGCAGCCCCGCGGAGGGAGCGGTGAATACGCAGTATTTT. V is TRBV3-1 and J is TRBJ2-3; TRBD2 is a possible D gene (6 bases). The germline gives CDR1 LGHDT, CDR2 YNNKEL (reference sequence). Trimming stripped 4 bases from V and 7 bases from J, with 18 bases between. This CDR3 contains 15 residues.

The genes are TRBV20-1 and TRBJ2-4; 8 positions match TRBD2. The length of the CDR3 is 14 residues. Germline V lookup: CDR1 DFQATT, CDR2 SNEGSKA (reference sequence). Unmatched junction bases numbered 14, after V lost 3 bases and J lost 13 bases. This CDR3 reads CSARRGDTYNEQYF. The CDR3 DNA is TGCAGTGCTAGGCGGGGGGACACCTACAATGAGCAGTACTTC.

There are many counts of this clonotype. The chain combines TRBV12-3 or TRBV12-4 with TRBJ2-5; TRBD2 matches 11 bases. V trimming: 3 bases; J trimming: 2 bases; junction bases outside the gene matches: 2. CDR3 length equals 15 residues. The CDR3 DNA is TGTGCCAGCAGTTTGGGACTAGCGGCACAAGAGACCCAGTACTTC. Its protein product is CASSLGLAAQETQYF.

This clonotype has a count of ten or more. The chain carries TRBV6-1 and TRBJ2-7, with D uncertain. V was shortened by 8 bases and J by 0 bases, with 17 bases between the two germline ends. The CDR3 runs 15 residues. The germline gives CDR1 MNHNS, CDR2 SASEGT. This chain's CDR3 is CASDDRLTLSYEQYF. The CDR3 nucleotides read TGTGCCAGCGACGACCGACTGACACTCTCCTACGAGCAGTACTTC.

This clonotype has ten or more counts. CDR3 coding DNA: TGTGCCACCACGGACAGGGGCTACGAGCAGTACTTC. Amino acids: CATTDRGYEQYF. This chain connects TRBV6-5 to TRBJ2-7; 9 positions match TRBD1. Per germline, CDR1 MNHEY and CDR2 SVGAGI. The CDR3 totals 12 residues. Unmatched junction bases numbered 4, after V lost 10 bases and J lost 3 bases.

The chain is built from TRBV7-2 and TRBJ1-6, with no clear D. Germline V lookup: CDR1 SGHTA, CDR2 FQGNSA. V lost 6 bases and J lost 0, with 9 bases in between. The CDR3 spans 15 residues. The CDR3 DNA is TGTGCCAGCAGGGACTTTGGCTCCTATAATTCACCCCTCCACTTT. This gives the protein CASRDFGSYNSPLHF.

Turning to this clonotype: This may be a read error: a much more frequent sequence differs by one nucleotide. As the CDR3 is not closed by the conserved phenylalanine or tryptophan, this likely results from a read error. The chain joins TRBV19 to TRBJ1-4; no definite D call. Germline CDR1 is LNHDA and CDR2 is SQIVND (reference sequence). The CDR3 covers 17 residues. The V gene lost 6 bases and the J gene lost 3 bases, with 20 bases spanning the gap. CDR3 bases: TGTGCCAGTAGCCATGCCGGACCGGGGAGGGCTAATGAAAAACTGTTTGTT. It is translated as CASSHAGPGRANEKLFV.

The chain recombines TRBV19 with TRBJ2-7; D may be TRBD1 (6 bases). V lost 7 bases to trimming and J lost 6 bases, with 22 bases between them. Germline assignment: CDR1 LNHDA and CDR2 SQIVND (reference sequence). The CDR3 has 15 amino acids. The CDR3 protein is CASILGQLISGEQYF. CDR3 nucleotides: TGTGCCAGTATCCTAGGACAGCTAATATCAGGCGAGCAGTACTTC.

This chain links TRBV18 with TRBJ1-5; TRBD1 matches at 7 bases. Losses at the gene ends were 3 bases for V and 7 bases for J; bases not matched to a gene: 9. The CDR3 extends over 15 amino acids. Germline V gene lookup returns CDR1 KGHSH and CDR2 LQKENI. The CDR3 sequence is CASSPTTGTTQPQHF. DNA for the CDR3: TGTGCCAGCTCACCGACGACAGGGACCACCCAGCCCCAGCATTTT.

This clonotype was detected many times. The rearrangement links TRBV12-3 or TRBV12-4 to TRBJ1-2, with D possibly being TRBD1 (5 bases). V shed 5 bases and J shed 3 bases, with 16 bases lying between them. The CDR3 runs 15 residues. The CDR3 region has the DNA TGTGCCAGCAGTCCGCTGGAGGGGCCAGACTATGGCTACACCTTC. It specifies CASSPLEGPDYGYTF.

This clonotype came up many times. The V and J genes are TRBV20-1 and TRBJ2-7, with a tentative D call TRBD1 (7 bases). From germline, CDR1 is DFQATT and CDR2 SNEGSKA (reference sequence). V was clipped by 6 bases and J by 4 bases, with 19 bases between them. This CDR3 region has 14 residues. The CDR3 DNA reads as TGCAGTGCGGGGGGCGGGGCGGGACAGTACGAGCAGTACTTC. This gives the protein CSAGGGAGQYEQYF.

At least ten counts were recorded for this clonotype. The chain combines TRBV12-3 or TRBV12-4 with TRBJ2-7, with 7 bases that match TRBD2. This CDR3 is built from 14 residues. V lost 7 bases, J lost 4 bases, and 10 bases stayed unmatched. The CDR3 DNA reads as TGTGCCAGCACCTACCGGGGGGAGGGATACGAGCAGTACTTC. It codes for CASTYRGEGYEQYF.

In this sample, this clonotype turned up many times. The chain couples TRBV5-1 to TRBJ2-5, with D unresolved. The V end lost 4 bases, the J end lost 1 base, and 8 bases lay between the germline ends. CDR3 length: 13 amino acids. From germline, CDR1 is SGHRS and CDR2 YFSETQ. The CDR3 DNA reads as TGCGCCAGCAGCATAAGGACCCAAGAGACCCAGTACTTC. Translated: CASSIRTQETQYF.

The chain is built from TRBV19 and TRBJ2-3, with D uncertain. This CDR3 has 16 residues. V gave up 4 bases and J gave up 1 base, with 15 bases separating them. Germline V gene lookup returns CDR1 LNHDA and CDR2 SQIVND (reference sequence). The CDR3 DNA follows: TGTGCCAGTAGTAGGCGGCAGACCCTTGGCACAGATACGCAGTATTTT. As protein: CASSRRQTLGTDTQYF.

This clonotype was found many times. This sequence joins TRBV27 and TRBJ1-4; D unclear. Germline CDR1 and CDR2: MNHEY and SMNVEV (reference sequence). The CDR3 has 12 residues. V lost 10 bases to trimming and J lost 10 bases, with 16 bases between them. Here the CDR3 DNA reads TGTGCCACCGGGAGCGGCCGTGGAAAACTGTTTTTT. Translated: CATGSGRGKLFF.

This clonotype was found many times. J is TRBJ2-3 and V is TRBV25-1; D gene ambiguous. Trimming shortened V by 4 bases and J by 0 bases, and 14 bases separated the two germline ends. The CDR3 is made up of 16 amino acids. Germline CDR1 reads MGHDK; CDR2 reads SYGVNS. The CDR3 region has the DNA TGTGCCAGCAGTGGCCTAGAAGCACACAGCACAGATACGCAGTATTTT. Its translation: CASSGLEAHSTDTQYF.

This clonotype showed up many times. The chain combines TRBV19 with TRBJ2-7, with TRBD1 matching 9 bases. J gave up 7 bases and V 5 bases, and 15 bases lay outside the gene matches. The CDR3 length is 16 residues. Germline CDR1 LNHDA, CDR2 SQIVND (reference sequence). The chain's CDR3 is CASSHPPGQGMGEQYF. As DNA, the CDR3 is TGTGCCAGTAGTCATCCTCCTGGACAGGGGATGGGGGAGCAGTACTTC.

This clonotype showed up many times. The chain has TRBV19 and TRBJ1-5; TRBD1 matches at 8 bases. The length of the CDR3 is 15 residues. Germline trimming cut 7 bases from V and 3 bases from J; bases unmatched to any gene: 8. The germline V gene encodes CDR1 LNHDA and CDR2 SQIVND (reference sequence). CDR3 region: CASTTEDRDNQPQHF. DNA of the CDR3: TGTGCCAGTACCACGGAGGACAGGGACAATCAGCCCCAGCATTTT.